The clone carrying this T cell receptor beta chain was recorded many times. The antigen remains undetermined. From germline, CDR1 is SGHTA and CDR2 FQGNSA. CDR3 length equals 15 residues. Between the trimmed V and J ends, which lost 1 base and 4 bases, there was a span of 14 bases. These data come from a study of T cells in Graves' hyperthyroidism and ophthalmopathy. General study points: The model foresaw ophthalmopathy a median roughly 6.6 months prior to onset. Most clonotypes expanded in thyroid above 0.001 were likewise present in blood.

Amplification of TCR beta CDR3 regions was performed using RNA transcripts as template. TCR CDR3 underwent first-round RT-PCR with the HTBI primer set. Via MiXCR, TCRdb re-called the multiplex PCR reads, giving one row per CDR3 protein. The table records hundreds of thousands of distinct CDR3 sequences, 15% to 20% of them present only once. The chain recombines TRBV7-2 with TRBJ2-7; D is perhaps TRBD1 (6 bases). The sequencing sample was made of blood. The TCR was taken from a woman in her thirties with Graves' hyperthyroidism. Written as DNA, the CDR3 is TGTGCCAGCAGCTTAGACCCCAGGGGTTCATACGAGCAGTACTTC. This codes for CASSLDPRGSYEQYF.